The rows below give T cell receptor beta chains drawn from one sample of a study of T cells in Graves' hyperthyroidism and ophthalmopathy. TCRdb re-called the multiplex PCR reads through MiXCR, storing one row per CDR3 protein. Altogether some 510,000 distinct CDR3 sequences are present, less than 25% being singletons, with the ten largest covering about 25%. The sample was blood. The origin of the receptors is a man younger than 35 with Graves' hyperthyroidism. Both conserved end residues are part of each CDR3. The D gene is left open where the match is weak. Not every row has a clone size; where given, it reads once, few, many or a size class.

J | D | size | V | DNA | CDR3
TRBJ2-2 | TRBD1 | . | TRBV24-1 | TGTGCCACCAGTGATTGGGTAAAGGACAGGGGAGTCGTTAGGACCGGGGAGCTGTTTTTT | CATSDWVKDRGVVRTGELFF
TRBJ1-1 | . | . | TRBV10-1 | TGCGCCACCACCACGGAGAACACTGAAGCTTTCTTT | CATTTENTEAFF
TRBJ1-1 | . | . | TRBV20-1 | TGCAGTGCTACGCCAGGGGACACTGAAGCTTTCTTT | CSATPGDTEAFF
TRBJ2-5 | . | many | TRBV12-3/TRBV12-4 | TGTGCCAGCAGTTTACCAGGGCAGGTGGAGACCCAGTACTTC | CASSLPGQVETQYF
TRBJ1-1 | . | few | TRBV10-3 | TGTGCCATCAGTGCCCAGGGAGAAGGCACTGAAGCTTTCTTT | CAISAQGEGTEAFF
TRBJ1-1 | . | many | TRBV28 | TGTGCCAGCAGTTTACCATTCCGGGGACGGAACACTGAAGCTTTCTTT | CASSLPFRGRNTEAFF
TRBJ1-5 | TRBD1 | . | TRBV28 | TGTGCCAGCAGTTTCCCAGGGGGAGGTCAGCCCCAGCATTTT | CASSFPGGGQPQHF
TRBJ1-1 | . | many | TRBV19 | TGTGCCAGTGCCCCTGGGGGGCGCACTGAAGCTTTCTTT | CASAPGGRTEAFF
TRBJ2-7 | TRBD1 | many | TRBV13 | TGTGCCAGCAGCTTAAGGGGCCGGGACAGGGTCCACGAGCAGTACTTC | CASSLRGRDRVHEQYF
TRBJ2-5 | . | many | TRBV27 | TGTGCCAGCAGTTATATAGGGGAGACCCAGTACTTC | CASSYIGETQYF
TRBJ1-5 | . | many | TRBV19 | TGTGCCAGTAGTAACCTTGTCGGGGCAGGCAATCAGCCCCAGCATTTT | CASSNLVGAGNQPQHF
TRBJ1-1 | . | many | TRBV20-1 | TGCAGTGTTAGTTTCCAGGGAGGCACTGAAGCTTTCTTT | CSVSFQGGTEAFF
TRBJ2-7 | TRBD1 | many | TRBV11-2 | TGTGCCAGCAGCGCGGGACAGGGGACCTCCTACGAGCAGTACTTC | CASSAGQGTSYEQYF
TRBJ2-2 | TRBD2 | once | TRBV6-1 | TGTGCCAGCAGAAGGACTAGCGATACCGGGGAGCTGTTTTTT | CASRRTSDTGELFF
TRBJ1-1 | . | . | TRBV7-2 | TGTGCCAGCAGCTTAAACGCCAGGGGTTATACTGAAGCTTTCTTT | CASSLNARGYTEAFF
TRBJ1-1 | TRBD1 | many | TRBV7-9 | TGTGCCATCCGACAGGGGAGCACTGAAGCTTTCTTT | CAIRQGSTEAFF
TRBJ1-1 | TRBD1 | . | TRBV28 | TGTGCCAGCAGTACCACAGGGGTCGTCACTGAAGCTTTCTTT | CASSTTGVVTEAFF
TRBJ2-7 | TRBD1 | many | TRBV5-1 | TGCGCCAGCAGCTTGGGCAGAACAGGGGTTGGCGAGCAGTACTTC | CASSLGRTGVGEQYF
TRBJ2-2 | TRBD2 | many | TRBV4-2 | TGTGCCAGCAGCCCTCTAGGCGGGGGGGCCAGACTAGCAACCACCGGGGAGCTGTTTTTT | CASSPLGGGARLATTGELFF
TRBJ2-5 | . | . | TRBV3-1 | TGTGCCAGCAGACAGGGAATTGGAGAGACCCAGTACTTC | CASRQGIGETQYF
TRBJ2-5 | . | many | TRBV11-3 | TGTGCCAGCAGCTTAGCGTCTGAAGAGACCCAGTACTTC | CASSLASEETQYF
TRBJ1-3 | TRBD1 | many | TRBV10-3 | TGTGCCATCAGCACCGGGACAGGGATGGGCGAAAACACCATATATTTT | CAISTGTGMGENTIYF
TRBJ1-5 | . | few | TRBV7-2 | TGTGCCAGCAGCTTCCGCGGGTGGGGGATGGAGCCCCAGCATTTT | CASSFRGWGMEPQHF
TRBJ1-3 | TRBD1 | . | TRBV6-2/TRBV6-3 | TGTGCCAGCAGAGACAGGGCGCCTGGAAACACCATATATTTT | CASRDRAPGNTIYF
TRBJ1-5 | . | . | TRBV6-1 | TGTGCCAGCGGAACCCTAGGGAGCCGCAATCAGCCCCAGCATTTT | CASGTLGSRNQPQHF
TRBJ1-1 | . | . | TRBV5-8 | TGTGCCAGCAGCCCGTTTATAGCTGTCGAAGCTTTCTTT | CASSPFIAVEAFF
TRBJ1-2 | . | . | TRBV12-3/TRBV12-4 | TGTGCCAGCAGTTCTAATCCCCCGGGTGGCTACACCTTC | CASSSNPPGGYTF
TRBJ2-7 | TRBD1 | many | TRBV5-1 | TGCGCCAGCAGCTTGGCCGGGACAGGGAGCTCCTACGAGCAGTACTTC | CASSLAGTGSSYEQYF
TRBJ1-1 | TRBD1 | many | TRBV6-5 | TGTGCCAGCAGCCGATCAGGGGGCGGGGGGAACACTGAAGCTTTCTTT | CASSRSGGGGNTEAFF
TRBJ1-5 | TRBD1 | many | TRBV20-1 | TGCAGTGCTAGAGATGGAGGGGGCGGTGGTCAGCCCCAGCATTTT | CSARDGGGGGQPQHF
TRBJ2-2 | TRBD1 | few | TRBV7-9 | TGTGCCAGCACCGCGGGACAGGGAAACACCGGGGAGCTGTTTTTT | CASTAGQGNTGELFF
TRBJ1-1 | . | many | TRBV6-6 | TGTGCCAGCAGTTCACGGACACGCACTGAAGCTTTCTTT | CASSSRTRTEAFF
TRBJ1-1 | . | . | TRBV20-1 | TGCAGTGCTGGACCGGGACGGGGGAACACTGAAGCTTTCTTT | CSAGPGRGNTEAFF